This TCR beta chain was recovered during a study of identical twins. Study-wide findings and caveats: With beta out-of-frame sequences, excess sharing by twins was weaker.

This clonotype was detected only a few times. Its antigen is still unknown. Unique molecular identifiers were present on cDNA, and template switching added a universal primer site. TCRdb re-derived calls from the 5' RACE reads in MiXCR, one entry per CDR3 protein. The data hold about 500,000 distinct CDR3 sequences, with 14% observed a single time. Healthy Caucasians alone served as donors. The data also belong to a second study, concerning yellow fever vaccine responses in identical twins.

The sequence was collected from a woman aged 18-29 years in good health. Sequenced: CD4+ T cells sorted from blood.

CDR3 loop: CASSPRQGLTYEQYF. DNA of the CDR3: TGTGCCAGCAGCCCCCGACAGGGACTGACCTACGAGCAGTACTTC. The rearrangement joins TRBV6-2 or TRBV6-3 to TRBJ2-7; D might be TRBD1 (7 bases). Trimming shortened V by 6 bases and J by 2 bases, and 17 bases separated the two germline ends. Germline CDR1 is MNHEY and CDR2 is SVGEGT. This CDR3 spans 15 amino acids.